The clone carrying this T cell receptor (beta chain) has more than one count but fewer than ten. What it binds is not known. Germline assignment: CDR1 MDHEN and CDR2 SYDVKM. J gave up 0 bases and V 2 bases, and 13 bases lay outside the gene matches. The CDR3 contains 19 residues. This sample stems from a study of T-cell reconstitution after alpha-beta-depleted transplantation in children. Study-level results: It was newly produced T cells that mostly accounted for T-cell counts and diversity one year after transplant.

Unique molecular identifiers were incorporated into the prepared TCRbeta library. TCRdb independently ran MiXCR on the PCR reads; one entry per CDR3 protein. The sample holds fewer than 550,000 distinct CDR3 sequences, more than 9.5% seen once. The sequence derives from a female patient aged 2-10 years who had a stem cell transplant for aplastic anemia, so the T cells may come from the graft donor. This rearrangement joins TRBV28 to TRBJ2-1; 7 positions match TRBD2. The material sequenced was PBMCs, mostly from graft donor cells, taken 180 days after TCRalphabeta/CD19-depleted stem cell transplant. CDR3 coding DNA: TGTGCCAGCAGTTTAATAGCCCCTCATGGCGGGAGCTCCTACAATGAGCAGTTCTTC. It yields the protein CASSLIAPHGGSSYNEQFF.